A selection of T cell receptor beta chains follows, all from one sample in a study of blood T cells in healthy people across ages. TCRdb re-called the 5' RACE reads through MiXCR, storing one row per CDR3 protein. Of hundreds of thousands of distinct CDR3 sequences detected, 45% to 65% appear once; the ten largest clones hold over 35%. Sequencing was performed on blood. The receptors were gathered from a man between 60 and 75 years old in good health. The conserved cysteine and the conserved F or W are not part of the CDR3 here.

TRBV6-6	ASTPLEGYEQY
TRBV10-3	AISESKGQGSYEQY
TRBV29-1	SVEDSSSGRLYEQF
TRBV7-2	ASSLIRELGEQF
TRBV7-8	ASSSSLAGQTDTQY
TRBV7-2	ASSLAGGNYGYT
TRBV5-1	ASSLSTSGGASYNEQF
TRBV27	ASSLIQGAGETQY
TRBV2	ASRTGLEKGQF
TRBV7-2	ASSLVATRGSYNEQF
TRBV10-1	ASSALQGYEQY
TRBV3-1	ASSQDPSIDTQY
TRBV20-1	SASGGADSSTDTQY
TRBV11-2	ASSLARLAVQETQY
TRBV20-1	SARPISRDGYEQY
TRBV10-3	AIRSQGGLNEQF
TRBV29-1	SVESSRREF
TRBV7-9	ASSFDLGTRINGYT
TRBV6-2/TRBV6-3	ASSYVGTKQTQY
TRBV20-1	SVRTGVTETQY
TRBV11-3	ASSLDLNPQY
TRBV20-1	RPGQGANYGYT
TRBV20-1	SARVAGGNTYNEQF
TRBV12-3/TRBV12-4	ASRLGSYGYT
TRBV6-6	ASTNTDTQY
TRBV15	ATSRDLLTGHRSYEQY
TRBV5-1	ASSLGDRLQETQY
TRBV2	ARGQGLNEQF
TRBV29-1	SVEAGTGLSYEQY
TRBV4-1	ASSQGSSYGYT
TRBV5-1	ASSGRTSNYGYT
TRBV2	ATSRGPTGELF
TRBV18	ASSPTRGTQETQY
TRBV9	ASSVDSYAYNEQF
TRBV6-5	ASRDTGLETQY
TRBV2	ASSDYETQY
TRBV13	ASSSPSGGVFGQY
TRBV10-3	AISTDRGGGQPQH
TRBV7-2	ASSFQGREQF
TRBV20-1	SARFLGQEAYSPLH
TRBV5-1	ASSLVATRGANVLT
TRBV6-1	ASRLTGEAAQY
TRBV6-1	ASSEVEAGVQY
TRBV5-4	ASSSRTGSGEKLF
TRBV7-9	ASSSGPSSGADVLT
TRBV6-6	ASSLSGASYNEQF
TRBV4-2	ASSHGTGTPQSAQH
TRBV10-2	ASSDLLRGYQETQY
TRBV20-1	SARVGSGGGNIQY
TRBV7-9	ASRATNEKLF
TRBV6-2/TRBV6-3	ASSPSGQLPYNEQF
TRBV6-1	ASSEDNSGANVLT
TRBV28	ASSPTSGSQETQY